Detailed here is one TCR beta chain. The entry originates in a study of cytomegalovirus exposure and HLA in healthy donors. Study-level information: An early data release held 79 million or so unique TCRs from HLA-typed donors.

A multiplex PCR was run with 60 Vbeta primers and 13 Jbeta primers. Authors' processing steps: An analysis performed later counted roughly 80 million unique TCR beta chains (around 11 million of them shared). TCRdb keeps only in-frame clones here, not all; method: immunoSEQ multiplex PCR. V, J and clone size are taken as reported in that table, and D and trimming were inferred from the DNA itself. The sample shows 110,000 to 150,000 clones, about three quarters of them seen only once. Germline CDR1 reads SSHAT; CDR2 reads FNYEAQ (reference sequence). Trimming pared 6 bases from V and 4 bases from J, leaving 13 bases between. This CDR3 comprises 14 residues.

The sequence came from a woman aged 30 to 39 in good health and CMV-seronegative. Sequenced sample: PBMCs. The rearrangement uses TRBV7-7 and TRBJ2-1; a weak D match, TRBD2 (6 bases). CDR3 sequence reads: CASSPWGVYNEQFF. The CDR3 nucleotides are TGTGCCAGCAGTCCCTGGGGGGTATACAATGAGCAGTTCTTC. Together with reference TRBV7-7 and TRBJ2-1, the CDR3 gives the full variable domain: GAGVSQSPRYKVTKRGQDVTLRCDPISSHATLYWYQQALGQGPEFLTYFNYEAQPDKSGLPSDRFSAERPEGSISTLTIQRTEQRDSAMYRCASSPWGVYNEQFFGPGTRLTVL.